These 7 T cell receptor beta chains were all obtained from the same sample, sequenced in a study of blood T cell repertoires in COVID-19. Assay: immunoSEQ multiplex PCR; the TCRdb copy retains only in-frame clones and omits some. The profile covers around 240,000 clones, with 70% to 90% appearing a single time and over 0.75% taken by the ten largest. The sequencing sample was made of PBMCs or T cells enriched from blood (not recorded which). All receptors derive from a man in his fifties who had been exposed to COVID-19.

The chain carries TRBV6-5 and TRBJ1-1; 8 bases line up with TRBD1. J lost 6 bases, V lost 5 bases, and 5 bases had no gene match. CDR1 and CDR2 from the germline V gene are MNHEY and SVGAGI. The CDR3 runs to 13 residues. CDR3 bases: TGTGCCAGCAGTCCCAGGGGGCGGGCTGAAGCTTTCTTT. Translating gives CASSPRGRAEAFF.

The chain is built from TRBV28 and TRBJ1-2; D remains ambiguous. Germline lookup yields CDR1 MDHEN and CDR2 SYDVKM. This CDR3 region has 13 residues. Trimming stripped 2 bases from V and 1 base from J, with 5 bases between. The CDR3 nucleotides are TGTGCCAGCAGTTTAAACAATAACTATGGCTACACCTTC. This gives the protein CASSLNNNYGYTF.

The J gene is TRBJ1-4, the V gene TRBV15, with TRBD1 matching 7 bases. Per germline, CDR1 LNHNV and CDR2 YYDKDF (reference sequence). V lost 1 base and J lost 5; bases outside the gene matches: 4. The CDR3 covers 15 residues. The CDR3 bases are TGTGCCACCAGCAGAGTCGCGACAGGGAATGAAAAACTGTTTTTT. This codes for CATSRVATGNEKLFF.

This chain joins TRBV24-1 and TRBJ2-1; no definite D call. CDR1 KGHDR and CDR2 SFDVKD come from the germline V gene. V was trimmed by 2 bases and J by 1 base, leaving 11 bases between them. This CDR3 contains 16 residues. The CDR3 is CATSDSGPFSYNEQFF. The CDR3 region has the DNA TGTGCCACCAGTGATTCTGGGCCCTTTTCCTACAATGAGCAGTTCTTC.

The J gene is TRBJ1-5, the V gene TRBV6-2 or TRBV6-3, with 9 bases matching TRBD1. The germline V gene encodes CDR1 MNHEY and CDR2 SVGEGT. Trimming removed 6 bases from V and 10 bases from J; junction bases left unmatched: 16. This CDR3 region has 16 residues. As DNA, the CDR3 is TGTGCCAGCAGCTCAAATCGACAGGGGGACTTAAGCCCCCAGCATTTT. Translation gives CASSSNRQGDLSPQHF.

The chain carries TRBV4-2 and TRBJ2-1, with D tentatively TRBD2 (5 bases). Trimming removed 0 bases at V and 4 bases at J, with 16 bases between. Germline values: CDR1 LGHNA, CDR2 YNFKEQ. This CDR3 has 17 amino acids. The CDR3: CASSQDIVGVGYNEQFF. The CDR3 region has the DNA TGTGCCAGCAGCCAAGATATCGTGGGAGTCGGATACAATGAGCAGTTCTTC.

The rearrangement links TRBV9 to TRBJ2-1, with D possibly being TRBD1 or TRBD2 (5 bases each). This CDR3 is built from 11 residues. Trimming stripped 4 bases from V and 15 bases from J, with 14 bases between. Germline V gene data show CDR1 as SGDLS and CDR2 as YYNGEE. The CDR3 nucleotides read TGTGCCAGCAGCTTAGGGGAGCGTCGGTTCTTC. It translates to CASSLGERRFF.